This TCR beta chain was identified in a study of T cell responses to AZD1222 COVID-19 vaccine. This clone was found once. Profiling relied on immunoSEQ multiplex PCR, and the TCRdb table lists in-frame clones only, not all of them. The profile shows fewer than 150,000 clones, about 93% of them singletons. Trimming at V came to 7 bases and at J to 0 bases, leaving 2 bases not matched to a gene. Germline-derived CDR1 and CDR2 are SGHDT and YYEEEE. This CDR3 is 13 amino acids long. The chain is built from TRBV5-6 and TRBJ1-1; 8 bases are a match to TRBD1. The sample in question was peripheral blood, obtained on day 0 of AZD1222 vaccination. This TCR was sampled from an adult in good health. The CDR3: CASYRGLNTEAFF. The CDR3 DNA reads TGTGCCAGCTACAGGGGGTTGAACACTGAAGCTTTCTTT.